Listed below are T cell receptor beta chains from one sample, sequenced in a study of vaccination effects on CD4 cells after COVID-19. This table comes from immunoSEQ multiplex PCR, and its TCRdb copy is limited to in-frame clones, with some not included. This table has about 15,000 clones, 70% to 80% appearing once. For these TCRs, the target antigens are not known. Sequencing was performed on CD4+ T cells from PBMCs cultured with HCoV-NL63 spike peptides, taken after COVID-19 vaccination. These receptors all come from a human donor who received a COVID-19 vaccine. CDR3s include the opening cysteine and the closing phenylalanine or tryptophan. Each record gives: clone size, D gene, V gene, J gene, CDR3 DNA, CDR3 protein. The D gene is left open where the match is weak. The size field is filled for only some rows; it gives once, few, many or a size class.

abundance: -; d_gene: -; v_gene: TRBV7-2; j_gene: TRBJ1-2; CDR3nt: TGTGCCAGCAGCTTAGCGTTGTCAGGGTATGGCTACACCTTC; CDR3aa: CASSLALSGYGYTF
abundance: -; d_gene: -; v_gene: TRBV19; j_gene: TRBJ1-1; CDR3nt: TGTGCCAGTGCTGTGACGGGTAACACTGAAGCTTTCTTT; CDR3aa: CASAVTGNTEAFF
abundance: -; d_gene: -; v_gene: TRBV5-1; j_gene: TRBJ2-1; CDR3nt: TGCGCCAGCAGCTTGGGGCACAACAATGAGCAGTTCTTC; CDR3aa: CASSLGHNNEQFF
abundance: -; d_gene: -; v_gene: TRBV7-2; j_gene: TRBJ2-7; CDR3nt: TGTGCCAGCAGCGTCTCCTACGAGCAGTACTTC; CDR3aa: CASSVSYEQYF
abundance: -; d_gene: TRBD1; v_gene: TRBV27; j_gene: TRBJ1-2; CDR3nt: TGTGCCAGCAATAATTCACCGGGACAGGGGACCTATGGCTACACCTTC; CDR3aa: CASNNSPGQGTYGYTF
abundance: -; d_gene: -; v_gene: TRBV7-2; j_gene: TRBJ1-5; CDR3nt: TGTGCCAGCAGCTGGAAAACAGGGAGAGATCAGCCCCAGCATTTT; CDR3aa: CASSWKTGRDQPQHF
abundance: few; d_gene: TRBD1; v_gene: TRBV18; j_gene: TRBJ1-5; CDR3nt: TGTGCCAGCTCTACAGGGGGCACCAATCAGCCCCAGCATTTT; CDR3aa: CASSTGGTNQPQHF
abundance: once; d_gene: -; v_gene: TRBV5-1; j_gene: TRBJ1-2; CDR3nt: TGCGCCAGCAGCTTGGGGACAGTTACTGGAGGCTACACCTTC; CDR3aa: CASSLGTVTGGYTF
abundance: -; d_gene: TRBD1; v_gene: TRBV6-5; j_gene: TRBJ2-7; CDR3nt: TGTGCCAGCAGTTACTCCGGGACAGGGTCCTACGAGCAGTACTTC; CDR3aa: CASSYSGTGSYEQYF
abundance: few; d_gene: -; v_gene: TRBV2; j_gene: TRBJ1-5; CDR3nt: TGTGCCAGCAGTGTGCAACGGACAAATCAGCCCCAGCATTTT; CDR3aa: CASSVQRTNQPQHF
abundance: medium-sized; d_gene: -; v_gene: TRBV9; j_gene: TRBJ1-3; CDR3nt: TGTGCCAGCAGCGTGGGGGATGGAAACACCATATATTTT; CDR3aa: CASSVGDGNTIYF
abundance: -; d_gene: -; v_gene: TRBV11-2; j_gene: TRBJ2-1; CDR3nt: TGTGCCAGCAGCTTAGAGCGCTACAATGAGCAGTTCTTC; CDR3aa: CASSLERYNEQFF
abundance: -; d_gene: TRBD1; v_gene: TRBV5-5; j_gene: TRBJ2-2; CDR3nt: TGTGCCAGCAGCCTGGGGACAGGGGTCAACACCGGGGAGCTGTTTTTT; CDR3aa: CASSLGTGVNTGELFF
abundance: -; d_gene: -; v_gene: TRBV4-3; j_gene: TRBJ2-7; CDR3nt: TGCGCCAGCAGCATTCAAGCAACCTCCTACGAGCAGTACTTC; CDR3aa: CASSIQATSYEQYF
abundance: -; d_gene: TRBD1; v_gene: TRBV10-3; j_gene: TRBJ1-2; CDR3nt: TGTGCCTCCTGGGACAGGGGGCAATCTAACTATGGCTACACCTTC; CDR3aa: CASWDRGQSNYGYTF
abundance: -; d_gene: TRBD1; v_gene: TRBV5-6; j_gene: TRBJ1-2; CDR3nt: TGTGCCAGCAGCTTACTGCCAGGGGGCGATGGCTACACCTTC; CDR3aa: CASSLLPGGDGYTF
abundance: hyperexpanded; d_gene: -; v_gene: TRBV28; j_gene: TRBJ2-7; CDR3nt: TGTGCCAGCAGCCGAGGACGGACTCTATCCGAGCAGTACTTC; CDR3aa: CASSRGRTLSEQYF
abundance: -; d_gene: TRBD2; v_gene: TRBV2; j_gene: TRBJ2-5; CDR3nt: TGTGCCAGCCAGAGGGCAGGGAGGGATGGAGAGACCCAGTACTTC; CDR3aa: CASQRAGRDGETQYF
abundance: few; d_gene: -; v_gene: TRBV18; j_gene: TRBJ1-2; CDR3nt: TGTGCCAGCTCGGACGGACAAAACTATGGCTACACCTTC; CDR3aa: CASSDGQNYGYTF
abundance: -; d_gene: -; v_gene: TRBV27; j_gene: TRBJ1-2; CDR3nt: TGTGCCAGCAGTTTAATAGGACGCGCGAGCGAGTCAGGTGGCTACACCTTC; CDR3aa: CASSLIGRASESGGYTF
abundance: -; d_gene: TRBD1; v_gene: TRBV5-1; j_gene: TRBJ1-2; CDR3nt: TGCGCCAGCAGTCGGGACAGGAACTATGGCTACACCTTC; CDR3aa: CASSRDRNYGYTF
abundance: -; d_gene: -; v_gene: TRBV6-2/TRBV6-3; j_gene: TRBJ1-2; CDR3nt: TGTGCCAGCAGCCCGGCGGTTGATTATGGCTACACCTTC; CDR3aa: CASSPAVDYGYTF
abundance: -; d_gene: -; v_gene: TRBV6-5; j_gene: TRBJ1-2; CDR3nt: TGTGCCAGCAGTAGGGGGGGGGTTTTCGGCTACACCTTC; CDR3aa: CASSRGGVFGYTF
abundance: -; d_gene: TRBD1; v_gene: TRBV9; j_gene: TRBJ1-4; CDR3nt: TGTGCCAGCAGCCCGGTCAGGGGGCATGAAAAACTGTTTTTT; CDR3aa: CASSPVRGHEKLFF
abundance: -; d_gene: TRBD2; v_gene: TRBV2; j_gene: TRBJ2-3; CDR3nt: TGTGCCAGCAGTGGGGCGGGGGGCACTACGCAGTATTTT; CDR3aa: CASSGAGGTTQYF
abundance: -; d_gene: -; v_gene: TRBV12-3/TRBV12-4; j_gene: TRBJ1-2; CDR3nt: TGTGCCAGCAGCCGGCAGCTCTATGGCTACACCTTC; CDR3aa: CASSRQLYGYTF
abundance: -; d_gene: -; v_gene: TRBV7-2; j_gene: TRBJ2-2; CDR3nt: TGTGCCAGCAGCCCAGCGGGGACAGACACCGGGGAGCTGTTTTTT; CDR3aa: CASSPAGTDTGELFF
abundance: -; d_gene: -; v_gene: TRBV11-2; j_gene: TRBJ1-5; CDR3nt: TGTGCCAGCAGCTTAGATCCCAGAAATCAGCCCCAGCATTTT; CDR3aa: CASSLDPRNQPQHF
abundance: -; d_gene: -; v_gene: TRBV30; j_gene: TRBJ1-1; CDR3nt: TGTGCCTGGAGTGTAAAAAGGGCGGGCCGGCGGGCTTTCTTT; CDR3aa: CAWSVKRAGRRAFF
abundance: -; d_gene: -; v_gene: TRBV19; j_gene: TRBJ1-4; CDR3nt: TGTGCCAGTAGTCCCTGGGATGAACCGGGAAGGAAACTGTTTTTT; CDR3aa: CASSPWDEPGRKLFF
abundance: once; d_gene: -; v_gene: TRBV7-2; j_gene: TRBJ2-5; CDR3nt: TGTGCCAGCAGCTTAGTAGAGACCCAGTACTTC; CDR3aa: CASSLVETQYF
abundance: -; d_gene: -; v_gene: TRBV4-3; j_gene: TRBJ2-1; CDR3nt: TGCGCCAGCAGCCAAGCCGGGACGGGTTCCTACAATGAGCAGTTCTTC; CDR3aa: CASSQAGTGSYNEQFF
abundance: -; d_gene: -; v_gene: TRBV4-3; j_gene: TRBJ1-2; CDR3nt: TGCGCCAGCAGCCCCGGGTTGCAATACCGATCTGGCTACACCTTC; CDR3aa: CASSPGLQYRSGYTF
abundance: -; d_gene: -; v_gene: TRBV5-6; j_gene: TRBJ1-5; CDR3nt: TGTGCCAGCAGCTTGGATAGCAATCAGCCCCAGCATTTT; CDR3aa: CASSLDSNQPQHF
abundance: -; d_gene: TRBD1; v_gene: TRBV6-6; j_gene: TRBJ1-5; CDR3nt: TGTGCCAGCAGTCTCGGACAGGGCAATCAGCCCCAGCATTTT; CDR3aa: CASSLGQGNQPQHF
abundance: few; d_gene: -; v_gene: TRBV6-1; j_gene: TRBJ1-6; CDR3nt: TGTGCCAGCAGTGAAGGGGTAAATTCACCCCTCCACTTT; CDR3aa: CASSEGVNSPLHF
abundance: -; d_gene: TRBD1; v_gene: TRBV11-2; j_gene: TRBJ1-6; CDR3nt: TGTGCCAGCAGCTTCCGGGCCAGGGGGTCGGCCCTCCACTTT; CDR3aa: CASSFRARGSALHF
abundance: -; d_gene: TRBD1; v_gene: TRBV11-3; j_gene: TRBJ1-1; CDR3nt: TGTGCCAGCAGCCAGGGGGGTAGGCGGGGAACTGAAGCTTTCTTT; CDR3aa: CASSQGGRRGTEAFF
abundance: -; d_gene: TRBD1; v_gene: TRBV7-6; j_gene: TRBJ2-1; CDR3nt: TGTGCCAGCAGCTTAGTAGTACAGGGGGCAAGGTACAATGAGCAGTTCTTC; CDR3aa: CASSLVVQGARYNEQFF
abundance: -; d_gene: -; v_gene: TRBV12-3/TRBV12-4; j_gene: TRBJ1-1; CDR3nt: TGTGCCAGCATTCCGGACAGAAACACTGAAGCTTTCTTT; CDR3aa: CASIPDRNTEAFF
abundance: -; d_gene: -; v_gene: TRBV3-1/TRBV3-2; j_gene: TRBJ2-5; CDR3nt: TGTGCCAGCAGCCTGATTCGAGAGACCCAGTACTTC; CDR3aa: CASSLIRETQYF
abundance: -; d_gene: TRBD2; v_gene: TRBV3-1/TRBV3-2; j_gene: TRBJ2-1; CDR3nt: TGTGCCAGCAGCTCCGGACTAGCGGGAGGACCATACAATGAGCAGTTCTTC; CDR3aa: CASSSGLAGGPYNEQFF
abundance: -; d_gene: -; v_gene: TRBV6-5; j_gene: TRBJ1-4; CDR3nt: TGTGCCAGCACCCTGGTCCCCGGGGAAAAACTGTTTTTT; CDR3aa: CASTLVPGEKLFF
abundance: -; d_gene: TRBD2; v_gene: TRBV4-1; j_gene: TRBJ2-1; CDR3nt: TGCGCCAGCAGCCAAGACCCAGCGGGAGGGCCTGCGTTCTTC; CDR3aa: CASSQDPAGGPAFF
abundance: -; d_gene: -; v_gene: TRBV28; j_gene: TRBJ1-4; CDR3nt: TGTGCCAGCTGGGGTGCAGGGGATGGTGAAAAACTGTTTTTT; CDR3aa: CASWGAGDGEKLFF
abundance: -; d_gene: TRBD2; v_gene: TRBV5-4; j_gene: TRBJ2-2; CDR3nt: TGTGCCAGCAGCATGACTAGCGGGGGCCCCAACACCGGGGAGCTGTTTTTT; CDR3aa: CASSMTSGGPNTGELFF
abundance: -; d_gene: -; v_gene: TRBV27; j_gene: TRBJ1-1; CDR3nt: TGTGCCAGCAGTTTAGTGGGAGCGACTGAAGCTTTCTTT; CDR3aa: CASSLVGATEAFF
abundance: -; d_gene: -; v_gene: TRBV5-1; j_gene: TRBJ1-1; CDR3nt: TGCGCCAGCAGCCCTCTACAGGGCCTGAACACTGAAGCTTTCTTT; CDR3aa: CASSPLQGLNTEAFF
abundance: -; d_gene: -; v_gene: TRBV28; j_gene: TRBJ2-7; CDR3nt: TGTGCCAGCAGTTCCAGGGGTACCCCCTACGAGCAGTACTTC; CDR3aa: CASSSRGTPYEQYF
abundance: -; d_gene: -; v_gene: TRBV5-6; j_gene: TRBJ1-2; CDR3nt: TGTGCCAGCAGCATCGACTTTGTTGGTGGGGGAGGAAACTATGGCTACACCTTC; CDR3aa: CASSIDFVGGGGNYGYTF